This section outlines one TCR beta chain sequence together with its context. V was shortened by 0 bases and J by 2 bases, with 8 bases between the two germline ends. The germline V gene has CDR1 WNHNN and CDR2 SYGVQD (reference sequence). The CDR3 has 14 amino acids. The data are from a study of T cell responses to AZD1222 COVID-19 vaccine. Data came from immunoSEQ multiplex PCR; TCRdb stores just in-frame clones and leaves some out. Of 65,000 to 70,000 clones in the sample, approximately 82% were seen once. The genes are TRBV10-1 and TRBJ2-7; D is unclear. The TCR comes from an adult who received the AZD1222 COVID-19 vaccine. The sample in question was peripheral blood, obtained 28 days after the second AZD1222 dose. The CDR3 protein is CASSESTATYEQYF. The CDR3, as DNA: TGCGCCAGCAGTGAGTCAACTGCAACCTACGAGCAGTACTTC.